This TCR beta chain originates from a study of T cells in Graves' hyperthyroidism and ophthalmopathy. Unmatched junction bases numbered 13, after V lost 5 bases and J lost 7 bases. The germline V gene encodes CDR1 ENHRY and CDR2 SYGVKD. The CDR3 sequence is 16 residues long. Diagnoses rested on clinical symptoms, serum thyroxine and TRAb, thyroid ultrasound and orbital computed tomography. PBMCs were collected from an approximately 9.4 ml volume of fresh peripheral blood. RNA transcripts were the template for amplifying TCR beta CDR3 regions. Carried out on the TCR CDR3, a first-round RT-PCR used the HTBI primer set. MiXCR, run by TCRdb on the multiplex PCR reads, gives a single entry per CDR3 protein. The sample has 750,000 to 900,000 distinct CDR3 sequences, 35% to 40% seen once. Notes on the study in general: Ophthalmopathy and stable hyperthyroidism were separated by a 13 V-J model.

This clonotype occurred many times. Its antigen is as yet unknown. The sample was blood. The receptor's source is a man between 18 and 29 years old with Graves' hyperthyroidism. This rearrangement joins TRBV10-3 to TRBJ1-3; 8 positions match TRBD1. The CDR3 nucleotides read TGTGCCATCAGTCGTTTTTCCGGGACAGGTCCCAACACCATATATTTT. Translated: CAISRFSGTGPNTIYF.